A single sample is the source of the 17 T cell receptor beta chains below, sequenced in a study of T-cell memory formation after mild COVID-19. TCRdb re-called the 5' RACE reads through MiXCR, storing one row per CDR3 protein. The profile shows 110,000 or so distinct CDR3 sequences, over 15% of them singletons. The source material was PBMCs or a T cell subset sorted from them (not recorded which). The receptors shown here come from a man aged 18 to 35 who had mild COVID-19 (a few samples of this study predate the infection). Cell type and time point are not known.

This chain joins TRBV4-3 and TRBJ1-6; the D is unclear. With 4 bases removed from V and 10 bases from J, the gap between germline ends came to 11 bases. From germline, CDR1 is LGHNA and CDR2 YSLEER. There are 13 residues in the CDR3. CDR3 sequence (DNA): TGCGCCAGCAGCCCGAATTGGGTCTCACCCCTCCACTTT. This sequence encodes CASSPNWVSPLHF.

This rearrangement joins TRBV10-3 to TRBJ2-7; D perhaps matches TRBD2 (6 bases). Trimming shortened V by 0 bases and J by 2 bases, and 23 bases separated the two germline ends. Germline CDR1 is ENHRY and CDR2 is SYGVKD. The CDR3 contains 19 residues. The DNA of the CDR3 is TGTGCCATCAGTGAGTCGATTACGCAGGGACTTGTGGGGGCCTACGAGCAGTACTTC. Amino acids: CAISESITQGLVGAYEQYF.

This clonotype occurred a few times. The chain employs TRBV5-6 and TRBJ2-5; D uncertain. This CDR3 is 12 amino acids long. V shed 5 bases and J shed 5 bases, with 10 bases lying between them. CDR1 SGHDT and CDR2 YYEEEE come from the germline V gene. CDR3 residues: CASRLSRETQYF. CDR3 DNA: TGTGCCAGCAGACTCTCCAGGGAGACCCAGTACTTC.

The V gene is TRBV5-6, the J gene TRBJ1-1, with D unclear. The CDR3 covers 12 residues. Trimming removed 1 base at V and 1 base at J, with 2 bases between. Looked up from germline, CDR1 is SGHDT and CDR2 is YYEEEE. CDR3 coding DNA: TGTGCCAGCAGCTTGTCGAACACTGAAGCTTTCTTT. This codes for CASSLSNTEAFF.

The V gene is TRBV7-8, the J gene TRBJ2-2; D is possibly TRBD1 (6 bases). V was pared by 1 base and J by 3 bases, with 9 bases between. The CDR3 is 15 amino acids. Germline V gene data show CDR1 as SGHVS and CDR2 as FQNEAQ. The CDR3 spells CASSLVTGYTGELFF. The CDR3 nucleotides are TGTGCCAGCAGCTTAGTTACAGGGTACACCGGGGAGCTGTTTTTT.

This clonotype came up many times. This chain joins TRBV29-1 and TRBJ2-3, with 8 bases aligning to TRBD2. The germline gives CDR1 SQVTM, CDR2 ANQGSEA. This CDR3 comprises 16 residues. J lost 4 bases, V lost 5 bases, and 14 bases had no gene match. DNA for the CDR3: TGCAGCGTTTCCCCTGCGAGCGGGGGTGTCGCAGATACGCAGTATTTT. Protein sequence: CSVSPASGGVADTQYF.

This clonotype was counted many times. The genes are TRBV5-1 and TRBJ2-2; 14 positions match TRBD2. This CDR3 spans 18 amino acids. J was trimmed by 5 bases and V by 6 bases; bases with no gene match: 12. CDR1 and CDR2 (germline): SGHRS, YFSETQ. The DNA for the CDR3 is TGCGCCAGCACAATGGGGACTAGCGGGGGCCCGAGGACCGGGGAGCTGTTTTTT. Its translation: CASTMGTSGGPRTGELFF.

This clonotype was observed a handful of times. CDR3 residues: CASSGNNQPQHF. In DNA, the CDR3 is TGTGCCAGCAGTGGCAACAATCAGCCCCAGCATTTT. The rearrangement joins TRBV6-1 to TRBJ1-5; no reliable D call. The CDR3 consists of 12 residues. Trimming left V 4 bases short and J 3 bases short, with 4 bases between. Germline CDR1 MNHNS, CDR2 SASEGT.

This clonotype was observed many times. V usage is TRBV6-5 and J usage is TRBJ2-2, with 11 bases aligning to TRBD1. CDR3 length: 15 residues. The V and J ends lost 2 bases and 7 bases, in that order; junction bases with no gene match: 3. Germline CDR1 and CDR2: MNHEY and SVGAGI. The CDR3 region is CASSYRGTGGGELFF. The CDR3, as DNA: TGTGCCAGCAGTTACCGGGGGACAGGGGGCGGGGAGCTGTTTTTT.

There are many counts of this clonotype. The CDR3 DNA sequence: TGTGCCAGCAGCTTACAGGGGGCCCAAGAGACCCAGTACTTC. This encodes CASSLQGAQETQYF. The chain is built from TRBV5-4 and TRBJ2-5; 9 nucleotides align to TRBD1. Trimming took 2 bases from V and 1 from J; bases not matched to a gene: 0. Germline values: CDR1 SGHNT, CDR2 YYREEE (reference sequence). This CDR3 region has 14 residues.

V and J are TRBV7-3 and TRBJ2-1, with no clear D. This CDR3 spans 14 amino acids. V was pared by 0 bases and J by 2 bases, with 5 bases between. The germline V gene encodes CDR1 SGHTA and CDR2 FQGTGA. The CDR3 bases are TGTGCCAGCAGCTTAACGAGCCCCTACAATGAGCAGTTCTTC. It encodes CASSLTSPYNEQFF. Looking up the rest from reference TRBV7-3 and TRBJ2-1 gives the full variable domain: GAGVSQTPSNKVTEKGKYVELRCDPISGHTALYWYRQSLGQGPEFLIYFQGTGAADDSGLPNDRFFAVRPEGSVSTLKIQRTERGDSAVYLCASSLTSPYNEQFFGPGTRLTVL.

The V and J genes are TRBV3-1 and TRBJ2-1; TRBD1 agrees at 8 bases. This CDR3 has 16 amino acids. V trimming: 3 bases; J trimming: 2 bases; junction bases outside the gene matches: 6. CDR1 is LGHDT and CDR2 is YNNKEL in the germline V gene (reference sequence). In DNA, the CDR3 is TGTGCCAGCAGCCAGGTAGGACAGGGCGCCTACAATGAGCAGTTCTTC. Protein sequence: CASSQVGQGAYNEQFF.

V and J are TRBV4-2 and TRBJ2-5; D is perhaps TRBD2 (7 bases). In germline, CDR1 is LGHNA, CDR2 YNFKEQ. Trimming shortened V by 0 bases and J by 7 bases, and 15 bases separated the two germline ends. This CDR3 has 15 amino acids. The DNA of the CDR3 is TGTGCCAGCAGCCAAGAGATGGGGGGGCTGGGGACCCAGTACTTC. It yields the protein CASSQEMGGLGTQYF.

The chain carries TRBV2 and TRBJ1-2; 7 nucleotides line up with TRBD1. CDR1 and CDR2 (germline): SNHLY, FYNNEI. CDR3 size: 11 residues. Trimming removed 5 bases from V and 6 bases from J; junction bases left unmatched: 0. The CDR3 DNA reads TGTGCCAGCAGTACAGGGGATGGCTACACCTTC. This encodes CASSTGDGYTF.

This clonotype was seen a few times. The chain uses TRBV20-1 and TRBJ2-3; 9 nucleotides agree with TRBD1. The CDR3 sequence is 14 residues long. Germline lookup yields CDR1 DFQATT and CDR2 SNEGSKA (reference sequence). The V and J ends lost 0 bases and 5 bases, in that order; junction bases with no gene match: 3. The CDR3 here is CSARDGQGKDTQYF. The CDR3, as DNA: TGCAGTGCTAGAGACGGACAGGGGAAAGATACGCAGTATTTT.

V gene TRBV7-9 combines with J gene TRBJ1-1; D is unresolved. CDR3 size: 13 residues. Trimming removed 1 base from V and 8 bases from J, with 11 bases in between. Germline V gene lookup returns CDR1 SEHNR and CDR2 FQNEAQ (reference sequence). The CDR3 sequence: CASSLELQAEAFF. The CDR3 region has the DNA TGTGCCAGCAGCTTAGAACTCCAGGCAGAAGCTTTCTTT.

The chain has TRBV4-2 and TRBJ2-1, with 10 bases that match TRBD2. The V gene's germline CDR1 is LGHNA and CDR2 YNFKEQ. The ends lost 1 base at V and 4 bases at J; junction bases unmatched: 10. The CDR3 covers 18 residues. This CDR3 is CASSQGDGSGGNYNEQFF. The CDR3 DNA reads TGTGCCAGCAGCCAAGGAGATGGTAGCGGGGGGAATTACAATGAGCAGTTCTTC.